Listed here are 14 T cell receptor beta chains from one sample, sequenced in a study of blood T cell repertoires in COVID-19. The method was immunoSEQ multiplex PCR; TCRdb's version includes in-frame clones alone and lacks a portion of them. This sample has over 70,000 clones, with approximately 76% found just once. The sequenced sample consisted of peripheral blood. These receptors were taken from a man between 65 and 85 years old with active or convalescent COVID-19.

The chain combines TRBV5-1 with TRBJ2-3; 12 bases match TRBD2. V trimming: 3 bases; J trimming: 9 bases; junction bases outside the gene matches: 14. Germline CDR1 is SGHRS and CDR2 is YFSETQ. The CDR3 runs 17 residues. This CDR3 reads CASSSELAGGPRGTQYF. The CDR3 DNA reads as TGCGCCAGCAGCTCGGAACTAGCGGGGGGTCCACGGGGGACGCAGTATTTT.

J is TRBJ2-7 and V is TRBV5-3; D is uncertain. Being an ORF, TRBV5-3 has a function that is uncertain. This CDR3 spans 19 amino acids. Between the trimmed V and J ends, which lost 2 bases and 1 base, there was a span of 25 bases. The CDR3 spells CARSLVRETPTFISYEQYF. CDR3 DNA sequence: TGTGCCAGAAGCTTAGTAAGAGAGACACCAACCTTCATTTCCTACGAGCAGTACTTC.

The chain recombines TRBV7-9 with TRBJ2-7; tentative D call: TRBD1 (5 bases). Germline loops: CDR1 SEHNR, CDR2 FQNEAQ (reference sequence). The CDR3 runs to 12 residues. Trimming removed 5 bases at V and 4 bases at J, with 9 bases between. For the CDR3, the DNA is TGTGCCAGCAGCAGGGGTCTTTACGAGCAGTACTTC. This encodes CASSRGLYEQYF.

J is TRBJ1-2 and V is TRBV28, with a possible D match to TRBD1 (5 bases). The V end was cut by 6 bases, the J end by 4 bases, with 12 bases between. CDR3 length: 13 residues. Germline CDR1 reads MDHEN; CDR2 reads SYDVKM. CDR3 sequence (DNA): TGTGCCAGCAGACAACAGGTCTTCTATGGCTACACCTTC. This encodes CASRQQVFYGYTF.

The chain joins TRBV6-1 to TRBJ1-6, with unresolved D. The germline CDR1 and CDR2 sequences are MNHNS and SASEGT. This CDR3 comprises 15 residues. V lost 0 bases, J lost 7 bases, and 10 bases lay in between. The CDR3 nucleotides read TGTGCCAGCAGTGAAGCCCCAGGTGTGAATTCACCCCTCCACTTT. Protein: CASSEAPGVNSPLHF.

The rearrangement links TRBV6-6 to TRBJ1-1; D is perhaps TRBD1 (5 bases). V lost 6 bases to trimming and J lost 1 base, with 15 bases between them. Germline CDR1 MNHNY, CDR2 SVGAGI (reference sequence). The CDR3 length is 15 residues. The CDR3 protein is CASRGPDVPNTEAFF. The CDR3 DNA sequence: TGTGCCAGCAGGGGGCCTGACGTACCGAACACTGAAGCTTTCTTT.

The chain is built from TRBV5-4 and TRBJ2-2; D is uncertain. The CDR3 length is 14 residues. Germline V gives CDR1 SGHNT, CDR2 YYREEE (reference sequence). The V end was cut by 6 bases, the J end by 4 bases, with 13 bases between. The CDR3 reads CASTYGTGTGELFF. The CDR3 DNA sequence: TGTGCCAGCACTTACGGTACCGGCACCGGGGAGCTGTTTTTT.

The J gene is TRBJ2-7, the V gene TRBV30; 9 nucleotides match TRBD1. V dropped 3 bases and J dropped 3; count of bases not matched to a gene: 3. CDR3 length: 13 residues. Germline lookup yields CDR1 GTSNPN and CDR2 SVGIG (reference sequence). The CDR3 spells CAWRKTGGYEQYF. CDR3 DNA: TGTGCCTGGAGGAAGACAGGGGGCTACGAGCAGTACTTC.

The rearrangement links TRBV30 to TRBJ1-5; no definite D call. Germline CDR1 reads GTSNPN; CDR2 reads SVGIG (reference sequence). This CDR3 has 14 residues. Trimming cost V 0 bases and J 2 bases, with 8 bases left between them. CDR3 nucleotides: TGTGCCTGGAGTGTACCCGGGGGCAATCAGCCCCAGCATTTT. It yields the protein CAWSVPGGNQPQHF. Full variable domain (missing parts from reference TRBV30 and TRBJ1-5): SQTIHQWPATLVQPVGSPLSLECTVEGTSNPNLYWYRQAAGRGLQLLFYSVGIGQISSEVPQNLSASRPQDRQFILSSKKLLLSDSGFYLCAWSVPGGNQPQHFGDGTRLSIL.

This rearrangement joins TRBV7-3 to TRBJ2-2; 10 nucleotides agree with TRBD1. In germline, CDR1 is SGHTA, CDR2 FQGTGA. CDR3 length: 16 amino acids. V was clipped by 2 bases and J by 4 bases; unmatched bases: 4. CDR3 nucleotide sequence: TGTGCCAGCAGCTTAGGGGGACAGGGGACCACCGGGGAGCTGTTTTTT. It encodes CASSLGGQGTTGELFF.

The gene calls are TRBV6-6 and TRBJ1-1, with D tentatively TRBD1 (5 bases). There are 15 residues in the CDR3. V was clipped by 5 bases and J by 3 bases, with 16 bases between them. The germline CDR1 and CDR2 sequences are MNHNY and SVGAGI (reference sequence). CDR3 in DNA: TGTGCCAGCAGTCGAACAGGTTTAGGGGACACTGAAGCTTTCTTT. Amino acid sequence: CASSRTGLGDTEAFF.

The chain carries TRBV6-5 and TRBJ1-4; 7 nucleotides align to TRBD1. J gave up 4 bases and V 6 bases, and 8 bases lay outside the gene matches. The germline V gene encodes CDR1 MNHEY and CDR2 SVGAGI. This CDR3 has 15 residues. The CDR3 region has the DNA TGTGCCAGCAGCCTTAGGGGACAGAGTAATGAAAAACTGTTTTTT. Translating gives CASSLRGQSNEKLFF.

This clone was recorded a few times. This chain joins TRBV3-1 (or the pseudogene TRBV3-2) and TRBJ2-5, with D possibly being TRBD2 (5 bases). Germline V gives CDR1 LGHDT, CDR2 YNNKEL (reference sequence). V lost 2 bases and J lost 5, with 12 bases in between. The CDR3 contains 14 residues. For the CDR3, the DNA is TGTGCCAGCAGCCAAAGTAGCGTGGGCGAGACCCAGTACTTC. This encodes CASSQSSVGETQYF.

The V gene is TRBV5-6, the J gene TRBJ2-3; 11 bases are a match to TRBD2. Germline lookup yields CDR1 SGHDT and CDR2 YYEEEE. The CDR3 runs 18 residues. V was pared by 3 bases and J by 0 bases, with 9 bases of the junction left unmatched. The CDR3 loop is CASSSFSGGAPSTDTQYF. The CDR3 coding sequence is TGTGCCAGCAGCTCCTTTAGCGGGGGGGCTCCTAGCACAGATACGCAGTATTTT. The full variable domain, in which reference TRBV5-6 and TRBJ2-3 provide the parts outside the CDR3, is DAGVTQSPTHLIKTRGQQVTLRCSPKSGHDTVSWYQQALGQGPQFIFQYYEEEERQRGNFPDRFSGHQFPNYSSELNVNALLLGDSALYLCASSSFSGGAPSTDTQYFGPGTRLTVL.